These T cell receptor beta chains were read from a single sample in a study of identical twins. Using its own MiXCR run on the 5' RACE reads, TCRdb lists one record per CDR3 protein. The sample lists fewer than 550,000 distinct CDR3 sequences, 14% occurring once. The same data also contributed to another study, on yellow fever vaccine responses in identical twins.

Sequences were obtained from CD4+ T cells sorted from blood. These receptors were taken from a woman younger than 30 in good health. CDR3s include the opening cysteine and the closing phenylalanine or tryptophan. The D gene is left open where the match is weak. Clone size appears in some rows only: once, few, many, or a class for an expanded clone.

clone_size j_call d_call v_call cdr3_nt cdr3_aa
few TRBJ2-7 NA TRBV29-1 TGCAGCGTTGGCGTCGTGCACGAGCAGTACTTC CSVGVVHEQYF
few TRBJ2-7 NA TRBV5-1 TGCGCCAGCAGGAGAGAGGGAGGAGGGAAGTACTTC CASRREGGGKYF
NA TRBJ2-1 NA TRBV7-3 TGTGCCAGCAGCCGCGCGGGGCTGACTTACAATGAGCAGTTCTTC CASSRAGLTYNEQFF
few TRBJ2-2 TRBD2 TRBV27 TGTGCCAGCAGTAGGGCTAGCGGGAGTCTCCACCTCACCGGGGAGCTGTTTTTT CASSRASGSLHLTGELFF
few TRBJ2-5 NA TRBV5-6 TGTGCCAGCAGCTTGGGGAAACTGGTCCAAGAGACCCAGTACTTC CASSLGKLVQETQYF
NA TRBJ2-1 NA TRBV7-2 TGTGCCAGCAGCTCCAATCAGGGCTCCTACAATGAGCAGTTCTTC CASSSNQGSYNEQFF
NA TRBJ2-5 NA TRBV2 TGTGCCAGCAGTGAAAGTGTTAGTCGGGGAGAGACCCAGTACTTC CASSESVSRGETQYF
NA TRBJ2-3 TRBD2 TRBV20-1 TGCAGTGCTAGTGACCGACTAGCGGGGGCAGATACGCAGTATTTT CSASDRLAGADTQYF
few TRBJ2-1 TRBD2 TRBV11-2 TGTGCCAGCAGCCTCCTAGGGACTAGCGGGGGGGTCATTTACTACAATGAGCAGTTCTTC CASSLLGTSGGVIYYNEQFF
NA TRBJ2-3 TRBD2 TRBV20-1 TGCAGTGCCATAGGGGCTAGCGGGAGAGCAGATACGCAGTATTTT CSAIGASGRADTQYF
NA TRBJ1-1 NA TRBV20-1 TGCAGTGCTAGTGATAACACTGAAGCTTTCTTT CSASDNTEAFF
few TRBJ2-7 TRBD2 TRBV10-3 TGTGCCATCAGTGAGGGGACTAGCGGTCGAAGCTCCTACGAGCAGTACTTC CAISEGTSGRSSYEQYF
NA TRBJ2-1 TRBD2 TRBV11-2 TGTGCCAGCAGCTTAGCTAGCGGGAGGGCGGATGAGCAGTTCTTC CASSLASGRADEQFF
few TRBJ2-7 NA TRBV6-5 TGTGCCAGCAGTTATTTAGCTGGGAAGGTCTACGAGCAGTACTTC CASSYLAGKVYEQYF
many TRBJ2-2 NA TRBV5-6 TGTGCCAGCAGCTGGGGGAACACCGGGGAGCTGTTTTTT CASSWGNTGELFF
NA TRBJ2-2 TRBD2 TRBV20-1 TGCAGTGCCCGGGATAGCGGGAGTATAACCGGGGAGCTGTTTTTT CSARDSGSITGELFF
many TRBJ2-7 NA TRBV10-3 TGTGCCATCAGTGAGTCAGCACTTTACGAGCAGTACTTC CAISESALYEQYF
few TRBJ2-5 TRBD2 TRBV12-3/TRBV12-4 TGTGCCAGCAGTTTGGCCGGCGGGGGGCCCGCTACCCAGTACTTC CASSLAGGGPATQYF
NA TRBJ2-3 NA TRBV20-1 TGCAGTGCTAGTCCTAGCACAGATACGCAGTATTTT CSASPSTDTQYF
NA TRBJ2-2 TRBD2 TRBV7-9 TGTGCCAGCAGCTTACATCCCGGGACTAGCAGCATCGGGGAGCTGTTTTTT CASSLHPGTSSIGELFF
many TRBJ1-1 TRBD1 TRBV12-3/TRBV12-4 TGTGCCAGCAGTCACAGGGGGCTAAACACTGAAGCTTTCTTT CASSHRGLNTEAFF